The TCR beta chain under discussion was sequenced for a study of blood T cell repertoires in COVID-19. Study-level information: COVID-19 samples from acute and convalescent phases originated in the United States, Italy and Spain. From T cells, B-cell-depleted T cells, or PBMCs came the material, which was cDNA or gDNA.

This CDR3 spans 14 amino acids. Germline values: CDR1 LNHDA, CDR2 SQIVND (reference sequence). J gave up 6 bases and V 4 bases, and 4 bases lay outside the gene matches. Methods used by the authors: Amplification with reference gene primers provided the estimates of nucleated cell counts. TCRdb's copy holds only in-frame clones and misses some; the assay was immunoSEQ multiplex PCR. V and J calls and clone size follow that table, whereas D and trimming were derived from the DNA. The table has tens of thousands of clones, about 94% seen once. The sample taken for sequencing was peripheral blood. The chain combines TRBV19 with TRBJ2-7; 12 bases match TRBD2. The TCR originated in a human donor with active COVID-19. The donor label of this sample is uncertain. The CDR3 DNA reads TGTGCCAGTAGTAGACTAGCGGGGGAAAGCGAGCAGTACTTC. Protein product: CASSRLAGESEQYF.